Listed below are T cell receptor beta chains from one sample, sequenced in a study of blood T cell repertoires in COVID-19. TCRdb's copy holds only in-frame clones and misses some; the assay was immunoSEQ multiplex PCR. The sample consists of about 220,000 clones, 84% of them appearing once. Sample: peripheral blood. These receptors all come from a woman aged 55-75 years with acute or convalescent COVID-19. Each CDR3 is given with its conserved first and last residue.

v_gene: TRBV29-1
j_gene: TRBJ1-4
CDR3aa: CSVRMSNEKLFF

v_gene: TRBV13
j_gene: TRBJ1-3
CDR3aa: CASGLGRSSGNTIYF

v_gene: TRBV15
j_gene: TRBJ2-3
CDR3aa: CATSRGADTDTQYF

v_gene: TRBV6-5
j_gene: TRBJ1-1
CDR3aa: CASSSGPWEAFF

v_gene: TRBV7-2
j_gene: TRBJ1-2
CDR3aa: CASSLAAGQGLNYGYTF

v_gene: TRBV5-1
j_gene: TRBJ2-1
CDR3aa: CASSLVGGIYNEQFF

v_gene: TRBV19
j_gene: TRBJ2-2
CDR3aa: CASQGLGTGELFF

v_gene: TRBV19
j_gene: TRBJ1-2
CDR3aa: CASSRDRVGYGYTF

v_gene: TRBV19
j_gene: TRBJ1-6
CDR3aa: CASSMAGRGDSPLHF

v_gene: TRBV19
j_gene: TRBJ1-6
CDR3aa: CASKEQGGSSPLHF